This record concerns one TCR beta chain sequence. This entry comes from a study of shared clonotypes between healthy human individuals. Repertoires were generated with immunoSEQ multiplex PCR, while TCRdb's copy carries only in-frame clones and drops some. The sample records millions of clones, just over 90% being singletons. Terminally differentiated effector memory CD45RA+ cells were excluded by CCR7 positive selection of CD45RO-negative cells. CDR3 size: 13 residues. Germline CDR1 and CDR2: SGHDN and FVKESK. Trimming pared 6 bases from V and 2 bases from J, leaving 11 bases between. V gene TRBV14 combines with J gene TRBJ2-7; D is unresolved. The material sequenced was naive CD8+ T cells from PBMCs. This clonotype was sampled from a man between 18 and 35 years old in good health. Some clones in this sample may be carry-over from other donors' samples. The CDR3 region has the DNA TGTGCCAGCAGTAACACGGTGACCTACGAGCAGTACTTC. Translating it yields CASSNTVTYEQYF.